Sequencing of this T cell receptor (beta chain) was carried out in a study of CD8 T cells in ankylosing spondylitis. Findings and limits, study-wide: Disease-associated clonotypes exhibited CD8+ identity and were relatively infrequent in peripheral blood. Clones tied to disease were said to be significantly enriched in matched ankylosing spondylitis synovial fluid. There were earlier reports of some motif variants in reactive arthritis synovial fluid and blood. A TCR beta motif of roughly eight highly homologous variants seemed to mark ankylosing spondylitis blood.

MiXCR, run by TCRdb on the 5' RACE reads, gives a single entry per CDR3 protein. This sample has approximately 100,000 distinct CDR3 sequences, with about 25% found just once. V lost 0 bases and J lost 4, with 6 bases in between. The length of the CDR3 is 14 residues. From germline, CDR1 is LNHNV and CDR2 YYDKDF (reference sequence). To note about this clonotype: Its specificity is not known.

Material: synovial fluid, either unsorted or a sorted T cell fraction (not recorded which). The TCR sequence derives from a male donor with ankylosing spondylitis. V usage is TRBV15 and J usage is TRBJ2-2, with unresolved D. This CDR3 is CATSRDGSTGELFF. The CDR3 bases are TGTGCCACCAGCAGAGATGGAAGCACCGGGGAGCTGTTTTTT. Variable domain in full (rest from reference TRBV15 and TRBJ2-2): DAMVIQNPRYQVTQFGKPVTLSCSQTLNHNVMYWYQQKSSQAPKLLFHYYDKDFNNEADTPDNFQSRRPNTSFCFLDIRSPGLGDTAMYLCATSRDGSTGELFFGEGSRLTVL.